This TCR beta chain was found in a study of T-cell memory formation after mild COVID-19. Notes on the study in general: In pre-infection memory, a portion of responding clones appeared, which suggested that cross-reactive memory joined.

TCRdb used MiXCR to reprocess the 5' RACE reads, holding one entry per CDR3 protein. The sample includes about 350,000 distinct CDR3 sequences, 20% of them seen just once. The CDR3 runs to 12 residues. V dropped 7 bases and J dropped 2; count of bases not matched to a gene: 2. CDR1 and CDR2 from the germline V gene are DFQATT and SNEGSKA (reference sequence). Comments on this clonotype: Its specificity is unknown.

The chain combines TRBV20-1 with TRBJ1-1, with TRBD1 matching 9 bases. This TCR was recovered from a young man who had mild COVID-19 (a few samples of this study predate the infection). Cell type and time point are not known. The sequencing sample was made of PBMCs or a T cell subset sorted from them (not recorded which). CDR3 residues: CSGGQGNTEAFF. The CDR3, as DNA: TGCAGTGGGGGACAGGGCAACACTGAAGCTTTCTTT.